This T cell receptor (beta chain) emerged from a study of blood T cell repertoires in COVID-19. About the study: Both acute and convalescent COVID-19 samples were obtained from the United States, Italy and Spain.

Some clones are missing from TCRdb's copy, which holds only in-frame ones; the method was immunoSEQ multiplex PCR. The data contain 150,000 to 200,000 clones, 70% to 90% of them singletons. Trimming shortened V by 2 bases and J by 0 bases, and 13 bases separated the two germline ends. CDR1 is MNHNS, CDR2 SASEGT, per germline. The CDR3 is 17 amino acids. Sequenced material: peripheral blood. The clonotype comes from an elderly woman in a cohort sampled during active or convalescent COVID-19. This sequence joins TRBV6-1 and TRBJ2-2; D remains unclear. The CDR3 region is CASSEILGRPNTGELFF. The DNA of the CDR3 is TGTGCCAGCAGTGAAATCCTAGGCCGACCGAACACCGGGGAGCTGTTTTTT.